The present TCR beta chain was sequenced within a study of blood T cell repertoires in COVID-19. Study summary: There were acute and convalescent COVID-19 samples, and they came from the United States, Italy and Spain. PBMCs, B-cell-depleted T cells, or T cells were the source of the cDNA or gDNA that made up the material.

This CDR3 contains 15 residues. Germline CDR1 reads SGHVS; CDR2 reads FQNEAQ. The V gene end was trimmed by 5 bases and the J gene end by 7 bases; junction bases not matched to a gene: 7. Authors' methods: Estimation of nucleated cell counts was performed using reference gene primer amplification. The assay was immunoSEQ multiplex PCR, and TCRdb's table has in-frame clones only and misses some. The DNA gave D and trimming, while V, J and clone size come from that table. The sample has fewer than 250,000 clones; about 89% are singletons. Material: peripheral blood. This TCR derives from a woman in her sixties or seventies who had recovered from COVID-19. This chain joins TRBV7-8 and TRBJ1-6; 8 bases agree with TRBD1. The CDR3, as DNA: TGTGCCAGCAGCACCCAGGGGGCGCGGAATTCACCCCTCCACTTT. Translating gives CASSTQGARNSPLHF.